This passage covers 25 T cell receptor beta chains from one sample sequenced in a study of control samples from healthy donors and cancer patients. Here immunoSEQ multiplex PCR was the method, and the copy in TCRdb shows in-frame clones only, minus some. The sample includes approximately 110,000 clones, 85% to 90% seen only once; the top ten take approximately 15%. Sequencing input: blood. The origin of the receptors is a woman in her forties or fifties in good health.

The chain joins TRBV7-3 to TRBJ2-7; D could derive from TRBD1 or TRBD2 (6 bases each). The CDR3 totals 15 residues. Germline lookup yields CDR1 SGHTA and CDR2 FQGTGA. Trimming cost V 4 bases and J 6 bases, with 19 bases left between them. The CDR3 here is CASSSGVLPGAEQYF. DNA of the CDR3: TGTGCCAGCAGCTCTGGAGTGCTGCCGGGGGCCGAGCAGTACTTC.

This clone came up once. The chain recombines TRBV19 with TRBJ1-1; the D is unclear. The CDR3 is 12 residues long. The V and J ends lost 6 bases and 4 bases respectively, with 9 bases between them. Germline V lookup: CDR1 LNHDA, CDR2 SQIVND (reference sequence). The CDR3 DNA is TGTGCCAGTAGCTGGGGAGGCACTGAAGCTTTCTTT. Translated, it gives CASSWGGTEAFF. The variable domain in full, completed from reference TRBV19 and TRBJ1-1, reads DGGITQSPKYLFRKEGQNVTLSCEQNLNHDAMYWYRQDPGQGLRLIYYSQIVNDFQKGDIAEGYSVSREKKESFPLTVTSAQKNPTAFYLCASSWGGTEAFFGQGTRLTVV.

The DNA of the CDR3 is TGTGCCAGCAGCTTAGGGACGACCGAGCAGTACGTC. This sequence encodes CASSLGTTEQYV. The chain uses TRBV13 and TRBJ2-7; no clear D gene. The V gene's germline CDR1 is PRHDT and CDR2 FYEKMQ (reference sequence). V lost 0 bases and J 6 bases, leaving 6 bases between the germline ends. The CDR3 contains 12 residues.

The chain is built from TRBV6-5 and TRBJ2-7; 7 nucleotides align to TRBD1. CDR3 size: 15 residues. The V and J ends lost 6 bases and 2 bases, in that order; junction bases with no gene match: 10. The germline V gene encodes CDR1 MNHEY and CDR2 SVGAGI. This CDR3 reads CASRRDRVGAYEQYV. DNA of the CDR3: TGTGCCAGCAGGCGAGACAGGGTAGGGGCCTACGAGCAGTACGTC.

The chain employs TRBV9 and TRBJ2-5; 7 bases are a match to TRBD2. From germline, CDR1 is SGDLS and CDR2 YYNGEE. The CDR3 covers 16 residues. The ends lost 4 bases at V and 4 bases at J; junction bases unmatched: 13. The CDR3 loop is CASSLGGGFPLETQYF. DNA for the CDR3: TGTGCCAGCAGCCTAGGCGGGGGATTCCCCCTAGAGACCCAGTACTTC. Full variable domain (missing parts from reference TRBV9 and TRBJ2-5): DSGVTQTPKHLITATGQRVTLRCSPRSGDLSVYWYQQSLDQGLQFLIQYYNGEERAKGNILERFSAQQFPDLHSELNLSSLELGDSALYFCASSLGGGFPLETQYFGPGTRLLVL.

CDR3 sequence: CASSSGTENTEAFF. CDR3 DNA sequence: TGTGCCAGCAGCTCCGGGACAGAGAACACTGAAGCTTTCTTT. V is TRBV5-5 and J is TRBJ1-1; 7 bases agree with TRBD1. The CDR3 is made up of 14 amino acids. The V segment lost 3 bases and the J segment 1 base; nucleotides outside the gene matches: 3. In germline, CDR1 is SGHKS, CDR2 YYEKEE (reference sequence).

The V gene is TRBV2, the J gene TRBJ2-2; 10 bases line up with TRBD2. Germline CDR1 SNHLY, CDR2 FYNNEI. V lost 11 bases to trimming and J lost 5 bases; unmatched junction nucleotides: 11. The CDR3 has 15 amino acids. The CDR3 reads CAGRSERGGTGELFF. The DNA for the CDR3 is TGTGCCGGCCGGTCCGAGCGGGGGGGGACCGGGGAGCTGTTTTTT. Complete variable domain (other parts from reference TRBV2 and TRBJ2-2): EPEVTQTPSHQVTQMGQEVILRCVPISNHLYFYWYRQILGQKVEFLVSFYNNEISEKSEIFDDQFSVERPDGSNFTLKIRSTKLEDSAMYFCAGRSERGGTGELFFGEGSRLTVL.

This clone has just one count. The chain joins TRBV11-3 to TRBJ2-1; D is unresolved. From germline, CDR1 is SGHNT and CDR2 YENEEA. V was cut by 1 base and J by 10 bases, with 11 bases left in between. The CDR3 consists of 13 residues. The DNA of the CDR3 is TGTGCCAGCAGCTTAGTTTCGGAGACCGAGCAGTTCTTC. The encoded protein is CASSLVSETEQFF.

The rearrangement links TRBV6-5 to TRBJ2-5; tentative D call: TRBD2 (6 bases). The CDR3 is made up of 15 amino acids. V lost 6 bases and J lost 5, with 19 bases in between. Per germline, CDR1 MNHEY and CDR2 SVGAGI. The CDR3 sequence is CASSRRAGPGETQYF. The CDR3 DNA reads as TGTGCCAGCAGCCGTCGGGCGGGGCCGGGGGAGACCCAGTACTTC.

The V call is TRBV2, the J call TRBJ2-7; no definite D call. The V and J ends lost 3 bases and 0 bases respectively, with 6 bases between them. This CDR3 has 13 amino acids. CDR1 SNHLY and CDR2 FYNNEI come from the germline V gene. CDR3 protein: CASSEGTSYEQYV. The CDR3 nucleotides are TGTGCCAGCAGTGAGGGCACCTCCTACGAGCAGTACGTC.

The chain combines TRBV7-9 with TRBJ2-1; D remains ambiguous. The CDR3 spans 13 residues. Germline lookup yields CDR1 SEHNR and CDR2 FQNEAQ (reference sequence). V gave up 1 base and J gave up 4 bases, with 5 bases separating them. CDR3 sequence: CASSLVQYNEQFF. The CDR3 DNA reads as TGTGCCAGCAGCTTAGTACAGTACAATGAGCAGTTCTTC.

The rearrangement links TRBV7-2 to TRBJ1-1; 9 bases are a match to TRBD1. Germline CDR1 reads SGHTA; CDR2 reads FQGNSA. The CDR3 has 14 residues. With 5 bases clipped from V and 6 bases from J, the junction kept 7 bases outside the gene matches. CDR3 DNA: TGTGCCAGCAGCATACTGACAGGGGGGGCTGAAGCTTTCTTT. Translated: CASSILTGGAEAFF.

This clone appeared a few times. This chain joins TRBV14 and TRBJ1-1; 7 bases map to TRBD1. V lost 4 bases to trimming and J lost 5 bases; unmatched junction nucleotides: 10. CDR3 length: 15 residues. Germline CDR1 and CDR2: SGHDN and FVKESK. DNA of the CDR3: TGTGCCAGCAGCCTCGAACAGGGGATATGGACTGAAGCTTTCTTT. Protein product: CASSLEQGIWTEAFF.

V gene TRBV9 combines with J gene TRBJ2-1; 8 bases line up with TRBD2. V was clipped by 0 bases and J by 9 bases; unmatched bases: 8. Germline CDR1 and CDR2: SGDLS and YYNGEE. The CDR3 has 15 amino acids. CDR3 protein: CASSVGKRESFEQFF. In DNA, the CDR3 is TGTGCCAGCAGCGTAGGAAAGCGGGAGTCTTTTGAGCAGTTCTTC.

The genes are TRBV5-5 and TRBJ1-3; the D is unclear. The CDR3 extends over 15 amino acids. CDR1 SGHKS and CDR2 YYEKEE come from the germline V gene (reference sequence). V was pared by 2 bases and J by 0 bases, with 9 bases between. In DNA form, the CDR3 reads TGTGCCAGCAGCTTAGGGCTCAGCTCTGGAAACACCATATATTTT. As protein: CASSLGLSSGNTIYF. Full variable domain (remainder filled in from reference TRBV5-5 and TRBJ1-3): DAGVTQSPTHLIKTRGQQVTLRCSPISGHKSVSWYQQVLGQGPQFIFQYYEKEERGRGNFPDRFSARQFPNYSSELNVNALLLGDSALYLCASSLGLSSGNTIYFGEGSWLTVV.

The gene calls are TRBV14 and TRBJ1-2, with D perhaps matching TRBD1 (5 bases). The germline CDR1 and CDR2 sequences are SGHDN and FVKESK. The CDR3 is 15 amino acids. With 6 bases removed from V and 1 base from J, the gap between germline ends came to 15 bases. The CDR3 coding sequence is TGTGCCAGCAGTGATCGGGACGGAATTAACTATGGCTACACCTTC. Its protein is CASSDRDGINYGYTF.

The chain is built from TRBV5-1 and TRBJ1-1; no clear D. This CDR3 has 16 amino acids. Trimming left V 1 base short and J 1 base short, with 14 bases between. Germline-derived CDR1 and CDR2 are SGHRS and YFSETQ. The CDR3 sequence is CASSLTPPPANTEAFF. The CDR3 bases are TGCGCCAGCAGCTTGACCCCCCCACCCGCGAACACTGAAGCTTTCTTT. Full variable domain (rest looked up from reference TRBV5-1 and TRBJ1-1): KAGVTQTPRYLIKTRGQQVTLSCSPISGHRSVSWYQQTPGQGLQFLFEYFSETQRNKGNFPGRFSGRQFSNSRSEMNVSTLELGDSALYLCASSLTPPPANTEAFFGQGTRLTVV.

The CDR3 protein is CATSDEGGYTF. The CDR3 nucleotides are TGTGCCACCAGTGACGAGGGTGGCTACACCTTC. V gene TRBV24-1 combines with J gene TRBJ1-2; D is unresolved. V lost 4 bases, J lost 7 bases, and 6 bases lay in between. The CDR3 is 11 residues long. The V gene's germline CDR1 is KGHDR and CDR2 SFDVKD.

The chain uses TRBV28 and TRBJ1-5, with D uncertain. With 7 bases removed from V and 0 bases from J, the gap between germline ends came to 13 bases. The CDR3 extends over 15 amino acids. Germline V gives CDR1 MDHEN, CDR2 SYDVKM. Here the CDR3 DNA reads TGTGCCAGCATCACCGGACGCGCTAGCAATCAGCCCCAGCATTTT. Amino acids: CASITGRASNQPQHF.

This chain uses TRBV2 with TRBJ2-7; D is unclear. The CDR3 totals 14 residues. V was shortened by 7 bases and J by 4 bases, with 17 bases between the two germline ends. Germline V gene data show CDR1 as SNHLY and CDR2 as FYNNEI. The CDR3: CASIGWARSYEQYV. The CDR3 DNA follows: TGTGCCAGCATTGGCTGGGCCAGATCTTACGAGCAGTACGTC.

CDR3 in DNA: TGTGCCAGCAGTTACTCGTGGGACAGGGGCGACGAGCAGTACTTC. This encodes CASSYSWDRGDEQYF. The genes are TRBV6-6 and TRBJ2-7, with 10 positions matching TRBD1. There are 15 residues in the CDR3. Trimming cost V 0 bases and J 5 bases; bases outside gene matches: 4. Germline V gene lookup returns CDR1 MNHNY and CDR2 SVGAGI (reference sequence).

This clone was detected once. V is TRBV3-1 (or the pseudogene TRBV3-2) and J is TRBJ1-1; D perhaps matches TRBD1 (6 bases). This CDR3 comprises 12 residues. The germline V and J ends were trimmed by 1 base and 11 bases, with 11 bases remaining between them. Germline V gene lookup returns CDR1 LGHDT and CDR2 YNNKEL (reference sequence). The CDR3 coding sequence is TGTGCCAGCAGCCAAGGTTGGGGGCGGGCTTTCTTT. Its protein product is CASSQGWGRAFF.

As DNA, the CDR3 is TGTGCCAGCAGCTGGGGGCTTAAGGGCTACACCTTC. This translates into CASSWGLKGYTF. J is TRBJ1-2 and V is TRBV5-6; the D gene is possibly TRBD1 (6 bases). The germline V and J ends were trimmed by 3 bases and 8 bases, with 11 bases remaining between them. The CDR3 is 12 amino acids. The germline V gene encodes CDR1 SGHDT and CDR2 YYEEEE.

The CDR3 loop reads CASSPTGQGVALGGYTF. The CDR3 DNA reads TGTGCCAGCTCACCAACGGGACAGGGTGTAGCATTGGGTGGCTACACCTTC. The genes are TRBV18 and TRBJ1-2; 9 bases align to TRBD1. Germline V gene sequence: CDR1 KGHSH, CDR2 LQKENI. Trimming took 2 bases from V and 7 from J; bases not matched to a gene: 14. The CDR3 is 17 residues long.

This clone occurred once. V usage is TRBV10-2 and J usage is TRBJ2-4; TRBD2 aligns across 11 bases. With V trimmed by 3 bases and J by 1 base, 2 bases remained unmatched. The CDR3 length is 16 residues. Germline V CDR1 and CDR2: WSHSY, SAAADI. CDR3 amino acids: CASSDSGGAAKNIQYF. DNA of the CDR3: TGCGCCAGCAGTGATAGCGGGGGGGCTGCCAAAAACATTCAGTACTTC.